This is a list of T cell receptor beta chains from one sample in a study of early T cells in non-severe SARS-CoV-2 infection. In TCRdb, the 5' RACE reads were re-called with MiXCR into one record per CDR3 protein. This table has tens of thousands of distinct CDR3 sequences, about 5.6% appearing once. Sequenced sample: whole blood. The receptor source for this set is an adult who was a healthcare worker with PCR-confirmed SARS-CoV-2 infection or an uninfected control (not recorded which). Both conserved end residues are part of each CDR3. The D gene is left open where the match is weak. Some rows have no size entry. The others give once, few or many, or a class for an expanded clone.

d_call: .; clone_size: many; j_call: TRBJ2-7; v_call: TRBV11-2; cdr3_aa: CASSLGGSASEQYF; cdr3_nt: TGTGCCAGCAGCTTGGGGGGTAGCGCAAGCGAGCAGTACTTC
d_call: .; clone_size: .; j_call: TRBJ2-7; v_call: TRBV6-2/TRBV6-3; cdr3_aa: CAGGRGSYEQYF; cdr3_nt: TGTGCCGGCGGGCGGGGCTCCTACGAGCAGTACTTC
d_call: TRBD1; clone_size: many; j_call: TRBJ2-7; v_call: TRBV4-2; cdr3_aa: CASSRGDRDYEQYF; cdr3_nt: TGTGCCAGCAGCCGGGGGGACAGGGATTACGAGCAGTACTTC
d_call: .; clone_size: few; j_call: TRBJ1-1; v_call: TRBV12-3/TRBV12-4; cdr3_aa: CASSTLGAGTEAFF; cdr3_nt: TGTGCCAGCAGTACGCTGGGGGCCGGGACTGAAGCTTTCTTT
d_call: TRBD1; clone_size: many; j_call: TRBJ1-2; v_call: TRBV11-2; cdr3_aa: CASSSRQGSLYGYTF; cdr3_nt: TGTGCCAGCAGCTCGCGACAGGGGAGCCTCTATGGCTACACCTTC
d_call: TRBD2; clone_size: many; j_call: TRBJ2-3; v_call: TRBV6-1; cdr3_aa: CASSEEVAGGPKDTQYF; cdr3_nt: TGTGCCAGCAGTGAAGAGGTAGCGGGGGGGCCTAAAGATACGCAGTATTTT
d_call: TRBD2; clone_size: many; j_call: TRBJ2-1; v_call: TRBV29-1; cdr3_aa: CSARTSENTYNEQFF; cdr3_nt: TGCAGCGCCCGGACTAGCGAGAACACCTACAATGAGCAGTTCTTC
d_call: .; clone_size: many; j_call: TRBJ1-2; v_call: TRBV9; cdr3_aa: CASSAGPSNYGYTF; cdr3_nt: TGTGCCAGCAGCGCGGGGCCTTCTAACTATGGCTACACCTTC
d_call: .; clone_size: many; j_call: TRBJ2-7; v_call: TRBV13; cdr3_aa: CAITGPHYF; cdr3_nt: TGTGCCATCACCGGGCCCCACTACTTC
d_call: TRBD2; clone_size: many; j_call: TRBJ2-7; v_call: TRBV29-1; cdr3_aa: CSARGLAGEQYF; cdr3_nt: TGCAGCGCCCGGGGACTAGCGGGCGAGCAGTACTTC
d_call: TRBD2; clone_size: .; j_call: TRBJ2-7; v_call: TRBV6-5; cdr3_aa: CASSPGGAGYEQYF; cdr3_nt: TGTGCCAGCAGTCCCGGGGGGGCGGGCTACGAGCAGTACTTC
d_call: TRBD2; clone_size: many; j_call: TRBJ2-5; v_call: TRBV25-1; cdr3_aa: CASRGRGGLETQYF; cdr3_nt: TGTGCCAGCAGGGGGAGGGGAGGATTGGAGACCCAGTACTTC
d_call: TRBD1; clone_size: many; j_call: TRBJ2-7; v_call: TRBV7-9; cdr3_aa: CASSGDRGQEYEQYF; cdr3_nt: TGTGCCAGCAGCGGCGACAGGGGACAAGAGTACGAGCAGTACTTC
d_call: .; clone_size: many; j_call: TRBJ1-5; v_call: TRBV21-1; cdr3_aa: CASSKGQGLGPQHF; cdr3_nt: TGTGCCAGCAGCAAAGGACAGGGCCTGGGGCCCCAGCATTTT
d_call: .; clone_size: .; j_call: TRBJ1-1; v_call: TRBV11-2; cdr3_aa: CASSPIGSKGAFF; cdr3_nt: TGTGCCAGCAGCCCAATCGGGTCTAAAGGCGCTTTCTTT
d_call: TRBD1; clone_size: .; j_call: TRBJ2-3; v_call: TRBV29-1; cdr3_aa: CSVVDRVYTDTQYF; cdr3_nt: TGCAGCGTTGTGGACAGGGTCTACACAGATACGCAGTATTTT
d_call: TRBD1; clone_size: many; j_call: TRBJ1-5; v_call: TRBV7-6; cdr3_aa: CASSHSRTGSNQPQHF; cdr3_nt: TGTGCCAGCAGCCATTCCCGGACAGGATCCAATCAGCCCCAGCATTTT
d_call: TRBD2; clone_size: many; j_call: TRBJ2-7; v_call: TRBV13; cdr3_aa: CASSLAGGRNEQYF; cdr3_nt: TGTGCCAGCAGCTTGGCGGGGGGGAGGAACGAGCAGTACTTC
d_call: .; clone_size: .; j_call: TRBJ2-7; v_call: TRBV2; cdr3_aa: CASSDVSSTIEQYF; cdr3_nt: TGTGCCAGCAGTGATGTATCCTCCACAATCGAGCAGTACTTC
d_call: TRBD1; clone_size: many; j_call: TRBJ2-3; v_call: TRBV6-2/TRBV6-3; cdr3_aa: CASMTGTVAYTDTQYF; cdr3_nt: TGTGCCAGCATGACCGGGACAGTCGCATACACAGATACGCAGTATTTT
d_call: .; clone_size: many; j_call: TRBJ1-2; v_call: TRBV19; cdr3_aa: CATSQTVFGYTF; cdr3_nt: TGTGCCACCTCACAGACTGTTTTTGGCTACACCTTC
d_call: TRBD1; clone_size: many; j_call: TRBJ2-3; v_call: TRBV6-5; cdr3_aa: CASTGQSADTQYF; cdr3_nt: TGTGCCAGCACGGGACAGTCGGCAGATACGCAGTATTTT